This T cell receptor beta chain was documented in a study of blood T cell repertoires in COVID-19. Assay: immunoSEQ multiplex PCR; the TCRdb copy retains only in-frame clones and omits some. The top ten clones hold 2.5% to 3.5% of a sample with 70,000 or so clones, about 85% of them seen once. The CDR3 has 14 residues. Germline V gene sequence: CDR1 SGHDT, CDR2 YYEEEE. V was pared by 9 bases and J by 2 bases, with 15 bases between. The sequence was obtained from a man of 80 years or more with acute or convalescent COVID-19. The sample taken for sequencing was peripheral blood. The chain is built from TRBV5-6 and TRBJ1-3; D not resolved. The DNA for the CDR3 is TGTGCCACCGTACGCCGGGGTGCTGGAAACACCATATATTTT. As protein: CATVRRGAGNTIYF.